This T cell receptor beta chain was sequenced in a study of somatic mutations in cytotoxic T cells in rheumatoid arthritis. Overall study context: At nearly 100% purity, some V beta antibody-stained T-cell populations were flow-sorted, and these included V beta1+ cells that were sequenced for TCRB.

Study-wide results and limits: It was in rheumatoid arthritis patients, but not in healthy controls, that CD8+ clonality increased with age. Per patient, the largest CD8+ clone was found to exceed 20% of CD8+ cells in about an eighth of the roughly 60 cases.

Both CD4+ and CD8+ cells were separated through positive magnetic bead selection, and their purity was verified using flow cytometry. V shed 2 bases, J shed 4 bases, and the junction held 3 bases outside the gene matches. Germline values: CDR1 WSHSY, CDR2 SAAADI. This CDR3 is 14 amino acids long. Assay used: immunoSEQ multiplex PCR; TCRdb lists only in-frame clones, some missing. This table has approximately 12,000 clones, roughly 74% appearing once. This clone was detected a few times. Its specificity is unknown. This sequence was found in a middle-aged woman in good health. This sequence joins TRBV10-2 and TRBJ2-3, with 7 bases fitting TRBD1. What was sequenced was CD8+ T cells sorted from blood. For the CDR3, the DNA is TGCGCCAGCAGTGAGGGACAGGCCCCAGATACGCAGTATTTT. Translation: CASSEGQAPDTQYF.